The 18 T cell receptor beta chains below all came from one sample that was sequenced in a study of control samples from healthy donors and cancer patients. The table came from immunoSEQ multiplex PCR; TCRdb's copy has only in-frame clones and leaves some out. The data contain 100,000 to 150,000 clones, roughly 84% of them singletons. The sample was blood. These receptors were obtained from a man aged 18 to 35 in good health.

The rearrangement links TRBV7-9 to TRBJ1-4; D unclear. CDR1 is SEHNR and CDR2 is FQNEAQ in the germline V gene (reference sequence). Trimming took 2 bases from V and 6 from J, leaving 19 bases between them. The CDR3 contains 17 residues. CDR3 coding DNA: TGTGCCAGCAGCTTACCCCCCGACCGGGAAGATCATGAAAAACTGTTTTTT. It yields the protein CASSLPPDREDHEKLFF.

This clone was found a few times. The rearrangement links TRBV6-5 to TRBJ2-1, with 7 positions matching TRBD1. The germline V gene has CDR1 MNHEY and CDR2 SVGAGI. This CDR3 has 16 amino acids. After removal of 2 bases from V and 1 base from J, the junction contained 5 bases not matched to a gene. CDR3: CASSYQDRASYNEQFF. Here the CDR3 DNA reads TGTGCCAGCAGTTACCAAGACAGGGCATCCTACAATGAGCAGTTCTTC.

J is TRBJ2-3 and V is TRBV25-1; TRBD2 is a possible D gene (5 bases). The CDR3 runs to 18 residues. Trimming pared 5 bases from V and 0 bases from J, leaving 21 bases between. Germline CDR1 is MGHDK and CDR2 is SYGVNS. The CDR3 DNA sequence: TGTGCCAGCAGTCTCGCGGGCCGTATATCTTCTAGCACAGATACGCAGTATTTT. Amino acids: CASSLAGRISSSTDTQYF.

V and J are TRBV5-1 and TRBJ1-2, with TRBD1 as a possible D gene (5 bases). The CDR3 has 16 residues. The germline gives CDR1 SGHRS, CDR2 YFSETQ. V was cut by 3 bases and J by 2 bases, with 17 bases left in between. The CDR3 is CASSSGGMAANYGYTF. CDR3 coding DNA: TGCGCCAGCAGCTCCGGGGGGATGGCAGCAAACTATGGCTACACCTTC. Full variable domain (outside the CDR3, taken from reference TRBV5-1 and TRBJ1-2): KAGVTQTPRYLIKTRGQQVTLSCSPISGHRSVSWYQQTPGQGLQFLFEYFSETQRNKGNFPGRFSGRQFSNSRSEMNVSTLELGDSALYLCASSSGGMAANYGYTFGSGTRLTVV.

This chain links TRBV6-2 or TRBV6-3 with TRBJ2-1; no clear D gene. The ends were cut back, 3 bases at V and 10 bases at J, with 16 bases in the middle. Germline loops: CDR1 MNHEY, CDR2 SVGEGT. The CDR3 has 14 amino acids. The CDR3 region is CASSYILRIGEQFF. The CDR3 bases are TGTGCCAGCAGTTATATACTTAGGATCGGGGAGCAGTTCTTC.

DNA of the CDR3: TGTGCCAGCAGCTTGTCCAGGGGGCCCAATCAGCCCCAGCATTTT. Translated: CASSLSRGPNQPQHF. The chain employs TRBV7-2 and TRBJ1-5; 8 bases agree with TRBD1. V lost 3 bases to trimming and J lost 3 bases; unmatched junction nucleotides: 4. The CDR3 totals 15 residues. Germline CDR1 and CDR2: SGHTA and FQGNSA.

The chain is built from TRBV19 and TRBJ1-2; TRBD1 matches at 9 bases. Germline CDR1 reads LNHDA; CDR2 reads SQIVND (reference sequence). Trimming removed 4 bases from V and 4 bases from J; junction bases left unmatched: 7. This CDR3 is built from 15 residues. This chain's CDR3 is CASSNKTGGIYGYTF. The CDR3, as DNA: TGTGCCAGTAGTAATAAAACAGGGGGCATCTATGGCTACACCTTC. The whole variable domain, remainder taken from reference TRBV19 and TRBJ1-2, is DGGITQSPKYLFRKEGQNVTLSCEQNLNHDAMYWYRQDPGQGLRLIYYSQIVNDFQKGDIAEGYSVSREKKESFPLTVTSAQKNPTAFYLCASSNKTGGIYGYTFGSGTRLTVV.

The DNA for the CDR3 is TGCGCCAGCAGCTTGGATCTGGGATTAGCGGGAGCTCATGAGCAGTTCTTC. Translated, it gives CASSLDLGLAGAHEQFF. The V gene is TRBV5-1, the J gene TRBJ2-1; TRBD2 matches 9 bases. The V segment lost 0 bases and the J segment 8 bases; nucleotides outside the gene matches: 12. There are 17 residues in the CDR3. CDR1 is SGHRS and CDR2 is YFSETQ in the germline V gene.

V and J are TRBV19 and TRBJ2-7; no reliable D call. The V end was cut by 3 bases, the J end by 0 bases, with 15 bases between. Germline V gene data show CDR1 as LNHDA and CDR2 as SQIVND (reference sequence). The CDR3 consists of 16 residues. CDR3 in amino acids: CASSILTTQSSYEQYF. CDR3 nucleotides: TGTGCCAGTAGTATTTTAACGACCCAGTCCTCCTACGAGCAGTACTTC.

The chain employs TRBV10-2 and TRBJ1-6; tentative D call: TRBD1 (5 bases). The CDR3 covers 13 residues. Germline lookup yields CDR1 WSHSY and CDR2 SAAADI. V dropped 8 bases and J dropped 7 bases, with 12 bases sitting between them. This chain's CDR3 is CASVDRKNSPLHF. The CDR3 DNA follows: TGCGCCAGCGTAGACAGAAAAAATTCACCCCTCCACTTT.

The J gene is TRBJ1-3, the V gene TRBV18, with D unclear. This CDR3 region has 15 residues. V was pared by 6 bases and J by 6 bases, with 18 bases between. Germline CDR1 KGHSH, CDR2 LQKENI. This chain's CDR3 is CASSFLTGSENTIYF. Here the CDR3 DNA reads TGTGCCAGCTCGTTTTTGACGGGCTCCGAAAACACCATATATTTT.

The J gene is TRBJ2-5, the V gene TRBV27, with a weak D call TRBD2 (6 bases). Trimming removed 2 bases from V and 11 bases from J, with 15 bases in between. CDR1 is MNHEY, CDR2 SMNVEV, per germline (reference sequence). The CDR3 is 13 residues long. CDR3 in amino acids: CASSLRRADSQYF. The CDR3 DNA reads as TGTGCCAGCAGTTTACGGAGGGCGGATTCGCAGTACTTC.

The chain links TRBV15 to TRBJ1-4, with no clear D. Germline V gives CDR1 LNHNV, CDR2 YYDKDF (reference sequence). CDR3 size: 17 residues. The V end lost 0 bases, the J end lost 1 base, and 12 bases lay between the germline ends. The CDR3 protein is CATSRDRDIQTNEKLFF. In nucleotides, the CDR3 is TGTGCCACCAGCAGAGATCGCGACATACAAACTAATGAAAAACTGTTTTTT.

This chain connects TRBV5-1 to TRBJ1-1; possible D gene TRBD1, 6 bases. Germline V lookup: CDR1 SGHRS, CDR2 YFSETQ. With 1 base removed from V and 4 bases from J, the gap between germline ends came to 14 bases. CDR3 size: 15 residues. This chain's CDR3 is CASSLTSGASTEAFF. The CDR3, as DNA: TGCGCCAGCAGCTTGACATCGGGGGCTAGCACTGAAGCTTTCTTT. Based on the CDR3 plus reference TRBV5-1 and TRBJ1-1, the full variable domain is KAGVTQTPRYLIKTRGQQVTLSCSPISGHRSVSWYQQTPGQGLQFLFEYFSETQRNKGNFPGRFSGRQFSNSRSEMNVSTLELGDSALYLCASSLTSGASTEAFFGQGTRLTVV.

The chain combines TRBV5-1 with TRBJ1-1; D gene uncertain. Trimming took off 0 bases at V and 6 bases at J, with 9 bases between the two ends. Germline CDR1 SGHRS, CDR2 YFSETQ. The CDR3 consists of 13 residues. The DNA of the CDR3 is TGCGCCAGCAGCTTGGAAGGGTGGGCTGAAGCTTTCTTT. This translates into CASSLEGWAEAFF. Together with reference TRBV5-1 and TRBJ1-1, the CDR3 gives the full variable domain: KAGVTQTPRYLIKTRGQQVTLSCSPISGHRSVSWYQQTPGQGLQFLFEYFSETQRNKGNFPGRFSGRQFSNSRSEMNVSTLELGDSALYLCASSLEGWAEAFFGQGTRLTVV.

This clone was picked up one time. The chain has TRBV14 and TRBJ2-5; TRBD2 agrees at 12 bases. Germline lookup yields CDR1 SGHDN and CDR2 FVKESK. After removal of 4 bases from V and 2 bases from J, the junction contained 5 bases not matched to a gene. The CDR3 loop spans 16 amino acids. The CDR3 loop is CASSPGTSGFQETQYF. The DNA for the CDR3 is TGTGCCAGCAGCCCCGGGACTAGCGGGTTTCAAGAGACCCAGTACTTC.

As concerns this clone: One end of the junction fails to match germline, which may point to a read error. The genes are TRBV5-1 and TRBJ1-2; no clear D gene. Germline CDR1 reads SGHRS; CDR2 reads YFSETQ. CDR3 length: 13 residues. The DNA of the CDR3 is TGCGCCAGCAGCTTGGCTCCGAGGGAAGGACCTTACTTC. It is translated as CASSLAPREGPYF.

The chain carries TRBV11-3 and TRBJ2-1, with 14 positions matching TRBD2. Germline V CDR1 and CDR2: SGHNT, YENEEA. Trimming at V came to 0 bases and at J to 8 bases, leaving 9 bases not matched to a gene. CDR3 length equals 18 residues. The CDR3 DNA is TGTGCCAGCAGCTTAGATCGTCGTCGACTAGCGGGAGGGGATGAGCAGTTCTTC. This translates into CASSLDRRRLAGGDEQFF. Supplemented by reference TRBV11-3 and TRBJ2-1, the full variable domain reads EAGVVQSPRYKIIEKKQPVAFWCNPISGHNTLYWYLQNLGQGPELLIRYENEEAVDDSQLPKDRFSAERLKGVDSTLKIQPAELGDSAVYLCASSLDRRRLAGGDEQFFGPGTRLTVL.